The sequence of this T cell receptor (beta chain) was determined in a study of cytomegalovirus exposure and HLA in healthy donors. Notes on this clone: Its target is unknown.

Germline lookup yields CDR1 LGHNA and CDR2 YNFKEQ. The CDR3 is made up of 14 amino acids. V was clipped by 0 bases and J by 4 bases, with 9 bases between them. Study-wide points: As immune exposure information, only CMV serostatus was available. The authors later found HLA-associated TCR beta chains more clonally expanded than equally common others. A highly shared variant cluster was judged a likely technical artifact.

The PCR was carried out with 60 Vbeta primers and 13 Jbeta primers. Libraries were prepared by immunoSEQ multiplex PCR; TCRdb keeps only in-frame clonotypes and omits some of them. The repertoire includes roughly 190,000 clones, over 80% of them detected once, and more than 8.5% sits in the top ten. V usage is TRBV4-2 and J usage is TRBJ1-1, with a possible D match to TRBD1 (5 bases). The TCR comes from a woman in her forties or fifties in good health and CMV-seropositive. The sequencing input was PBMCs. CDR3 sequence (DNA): TGTGCCAGCAGCCAAGATCCAAGGGGCACTGAAGCTTTCTTT. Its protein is CASSQDPRGTEAFF.